This T cell receptor (beta chain) came from a study of beta chain features in type 1 diabetes. Looking at the study overall: Patients shared similar age, gender and cell yields with healthy donors.

This CDR3 is 14 amino acids long. Trimming stripped 6 bases from V and 0 bases from J, with 12 bases between. The germline V gene has CDR1 SGHNT and CDR2 YYREEE (reference sequence). Every bit of the isolated RNA underwent reverse transcription, so sequencing read expressed TCRB transcripts. Assay used: immunoSEQ multiplex PCR; TCRdb lists only in-frame clones, some missing. Among 150,000 to 200,000 clones, around 63% were seen once, and the ten largest hold 0.08% to 0.1%. The authors took one heparinised blood draw, averaging about 116 mL, from each donor. Comments on this clone: As yet, its antigen is unknown.

The study's findings and limits: In comparison with healthy donors, patients had naive, central memory and Treg TCRB repertoires that appeared more similar. Insertion counts at VDJ junctions were lower in type 1 diabetes patients, who also showed more deletions there. Shortening of TCRB CDR3s, moderate but significant, appeared in all four CD4+ subsets of Type 1 diabetes patients.

The chain carries TRBV5-4 and TRBJ2-5; D unresolved. The specimen sequenced was naive CD4+ T cells from blood. This sequence was found in a man aged 25-40 years with type 1 diabetes. CDR3 loop: CASKLSSDQETQYF. The CDR3 nucleotides read TGTGCCAGCAAACTCTCTTCGGACCAAGAGACCCAGTACTTC. Together with reference TRBV5-4 and TRBJ2-5, the CDR3 gives the full variable domain: ETGVTQSPTHLIKTRGQQVTLRCSSQSGHNTVSWYQQALGQGPQFIFQYYREEENGRGNFPPRFSGLQFPNYSSELNVNALELDDSALYLCASKLSSDQETQYFGPGTRLLVL.